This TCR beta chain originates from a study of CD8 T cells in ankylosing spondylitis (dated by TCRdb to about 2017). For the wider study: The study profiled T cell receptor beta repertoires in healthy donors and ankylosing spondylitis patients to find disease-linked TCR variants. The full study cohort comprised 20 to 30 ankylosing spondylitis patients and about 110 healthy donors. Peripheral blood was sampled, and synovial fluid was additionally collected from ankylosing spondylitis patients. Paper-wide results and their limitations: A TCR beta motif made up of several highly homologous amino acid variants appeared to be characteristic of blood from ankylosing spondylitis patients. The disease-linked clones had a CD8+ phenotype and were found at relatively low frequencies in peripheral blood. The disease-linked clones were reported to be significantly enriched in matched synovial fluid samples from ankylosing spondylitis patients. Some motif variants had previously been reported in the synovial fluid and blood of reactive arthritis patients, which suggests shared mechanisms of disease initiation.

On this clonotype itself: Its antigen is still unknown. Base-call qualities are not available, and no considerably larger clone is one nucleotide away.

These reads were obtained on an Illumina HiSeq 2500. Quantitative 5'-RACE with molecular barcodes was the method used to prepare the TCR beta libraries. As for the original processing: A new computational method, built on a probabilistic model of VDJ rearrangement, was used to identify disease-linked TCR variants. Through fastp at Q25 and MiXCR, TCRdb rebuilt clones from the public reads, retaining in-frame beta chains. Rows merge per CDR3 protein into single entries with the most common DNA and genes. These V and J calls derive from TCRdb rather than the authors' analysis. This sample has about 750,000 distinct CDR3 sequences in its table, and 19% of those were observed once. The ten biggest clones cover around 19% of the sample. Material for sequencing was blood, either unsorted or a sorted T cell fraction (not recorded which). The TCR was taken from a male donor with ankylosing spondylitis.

CDR3 loop: CASSHPGGFYEQYF. The nucleotide sequence reads TGTGCCAGCAGCCACCCCGGGGGGTTCTACGAGCAGTACTTC. The rearrangement combines TRBV11-2 with TRBJ2-7, with 7 junctional bases fitting TRBD2. According to the germline V gene, CDR1 reads SGHAT and CDR2 reads FQNNGV. The germline V and J ends show losses of 5 bases and 3 bases respectively, and no gene match explains 7 bases of the junction. From its cysteine to its phenylalanine, the CDR3 spans 14 amino acids. The only DNA kept is the CDR3, 42 bases in frame from the first base.